The 25 T cell receptor beta chains below were found in one sample sequenced in a study of shared clonotypes between healthy human individuals. Here immunoSEQ multiplex PCR was the method, and the copy in TCRdb shows in-frame clones only, minus some. The sample yields about 2.4 million clones, 93% seen once. Sample: naive CD4+ T cells from PBMCs. Described subset: CD45RA+ positively selected. These receptors originate from a man between 18 and 29 years old in good health. Some clones in this sample may be carry-over from other donors' samples.

The CDR3 loop is CAWTPPGGWDYGYTF. The DNA for the CDR3 is TGTGCCTGGACCCCACCAGGGGGTTGGGACTATGGCTACACCTTC. The V and J genes are TRBV30 and TRBJ1-2; 7 bases are a match to TRBD1. CDR1 and CDR2 (germline): GTSNPN, SVGIG (reference sequence). The CDR3 has 15 amino acids. Losses at the gene ends were 4 bases for V and 3 bases for J; bases not matched to a gene: 11.

Only one count was recorded for this clone. The V gene is TRBV30, the J gene TRBJ2-2; D is unclear. CDR3 length: 14 amino acids. V lost 3 bases, J lost 1 base, and 9 bases lay in between. CDR1 and CDR2 (germline): GTSNPN, SVGIG (reference sequence). The CDR3 spells CAWSELRNTGELFF. The DNA for the CDR3 is TGTGCCTGGAGCGAACTCAGGAACACCGGGGAGCTGTTTTTT.

The chain has TRBV7-9 and TRBJ1-4; D is perhaps TRBD1 (5 bases). In germline, CDR1 is SEHNR, CDR2 FQNEAQ (reference sequence). V dropped 5 bases and J dropped 7 bases, with 17 bases sitting between them. This CDR3 is built from 15 residues. In nucleotides, the CDR3 is TGTGCCAGCAGCCAACGGGCCGGGGGGAGTGAAAAACTGTTTTTT. It yields the protein CASSQRAGGSEKLFF.

This chain uses TRBV4-2 with TRBJ2-3; tentative D call: TRBD2 (6 bases). This CDR3 spans 16 amino acids. The V and J ends lost 4 bases and 4 bases respectively, with 18 bases between them. In germline, CDR1 is LGHNA, CDR2 YNFKEQ. The CDR3 reads CASSPRSHRGADTQYF. The CDR3 DNA reads as TGTGCCAGCAGCCCCAGATCCCATCGCGGGGCAGATACGCAGTATTTT.

The chain recombines TRBV5-1 with TRBJ2-7; D is undetermined. Between the trimmed V and J ends, which lost 0 bases and 5 bases, there was a span of 15 bases. This CDR3 is 15 amino acids long. Germline CDR1 and CDR2: SGHRS and YFSETQ. CDR3: CASSLAGRAADEQYF. CDR3 DNA: TGCGCCAGCAGCTTGGCAGGCCGGGCCGCTGACGAGCAGTACTTC.

Concerning this clone itself: This sample includes further DNA sequences coding for the same CDR3. The rearrangement uses TRBV29-1 and TRBJ1-1; D unresolved. V dropped 6 bases and J dropped 1 base, with 9 bases sitting between them. The CDR3 consists of 12 residues. Germline CDR1 and CDR2: SQVTM and ANQGSEA. The CDR3 DNA reads as TGCAGCGTCTCTCAAGGGAACACTGAAGCTTTCTTT. This codes for CSVSQGNTEAFF.

This clone occurred once. V is TRBV4-1 and J is TRBJ2-5; D is possibly TRBD1 (7 bases). Germline loops: CDR1 MGHRA, CDR2 YSYEKL. CDR3 length: 16 amino acids. Trimming took 6 bases from V and 3 from J, leaving 20 bases between them. CDR3 coding DNA: TGCGCCAGCAGACGGCAGGGGGGTGGGTCCAAAGAGACCCAGTACTTC. This gives the protein CASRRQGGGSKETQYF.

The sample holds one count of this clone. The V call is TRBV20-1, the J call TRBJ2-7; D not certain. CDR3 length equals 11 residues. With 2 bases removed from V and 9 bases from J, the gap between germline ends came to 11 bases. Germline CDR1 and CDR2: DFQATT and SNEGSKA (reference sequence). This CDR3 reads CSARRQPGQYF. DNA of the CDR3: TGCAGTGCTAGACGGCAGCCCGGGCAGTACTTC.

This chain joins TRBV7-2 and TRBJ2-7; no reliable D call. With 1 base removed from V and 4 bases from J, the gap between germline ends came to 8 bases. Germline-derived CDR1 and CDR2 are SGHTA and FQGNSA. The length of the CDR3 is 13 residues. In DNA form, the CDR3 reads TGTGCCAGCAGCTTAGAGACCAAATACGAGCAGTACTTC. Encoded protein: CASSLETKYEQYF.

The rearrangement joins TRBV5-8 to TRBJ2-3, with unresolved D. V lost 1 base to trimming and J lost 2 bases, with 8 bases between them. Germline CDR1 is SGHTS and CDR2 is YDEGEE. This CDR3 spans 14 amino acids. The CDR3 region is CASSLQVPTDTQYF. The CDR3 nucleotides read TGTGCCAGCAGCTTGCAGGTCCCCACAGATACGCAGTATTTT.

CDR3 DNA: TGTGCCAGCAGGAGCCAGGGGTTGAACACTGAAGCTTTCTTT. Translated: CASRSQGLNTEAFF. The gene calls are TRBV25-1 and TRBJ1-1, with a possible D match to TRBD1 (6 bases). Germline V CDR1 and CDR2: MGHDK, SYGVNS. This CDR3 spans 14 amino acids. V was cut by 6 bases and J by 0 bases, with 11 bases left in between.

This chain joins TRBV28 and TRBJ2-7; D is uncertain. With 6 bases removed from V and 9 bases from J, the gap between germline ends came to 15 bases. There are 12 residues in the CDR3. The V gene's germline CDR1 is MDHEN and CDR2 SYDVKM. As DNA, the CDR3 is TGTGCCAGCAGCCCCGAAGCCCTTGGGCAGTACTTC. It yields the protein CASSPEALGQYF.

The CDR3 reads CASSPGGTVDYEQYF. The CDR3 DNA reads as TGTGCCAGCAGTCCGGGGGGGACAGTAGACTACGAGCAGTACTTC. The rearrangement joins TRBV28 to TRBJ2-7; tentatively, D is TRBD2 (8 bases). Germline CDR1 and CDR2: MDHEN and SYDVKM. V lost 5 bases, J lost 3 bases, and 17 bases lay in between. The CDR3 loop spans 15 amino acids.

The chain has TRBV19 and TRBJ1-2; 9 bases align to TRBD1. This CDR3 contains 14 residues. V lost 4 bases to trimming and J lost 6 bases; unmatched junction nucleotides: 6. Germline CDR1 is LNHDA and CDR2 is SQIVND (reference sequence). The chain's CDR3 is CASSTGQGIDGYTF. The DNA of the CDR3 is TGTGCCAGTAGTACGGGACAGGGCATCGATGGCTACACCTTC.

This chain links TRBV2 with TRBJ1-4; D ambiguous. CDR3 length equals 14 residues. The V end lost 3 bases, the J end lost 2 bases, and 7 bases lay between the germline ends. Germline V gives CDR1 SNHLY, CDR2 FYNNEI. The CDR3 nucleotides are TGTGCCAGCAGTGAGCCAAGGACTAATGAAAAACTGTTTTTT. Translation: CASSEPRTNEKLFF.

In its sample, this clone was seen once. The chain couples TRBV28 to TRBJ1-1; D gene ambiguous. The V and J ends lost 6 bases and 1 base respectively, with 18 bases between them. Germline CDR1 MDHEN, CDR2 SYDVKM. The CDR3 spans 16 residues. The CDR3 nucleotides are TGTGCCAGCAGGTCCCCATCCGCAAAGGGGAACACTGAAGCTTTCTTT. Its protein is CASRSPSAKGNTEAFF.

The V gene is TRBV5-4, the J gene TRBJ2-3; 10 bases align to TRBD2. J was trimmed by 3 bases and V by 4 bases; bases with no gene match: 8. The CDR3 is 16 residues long. Germline V gives CDR1 SGHNT, CDR2 YYREEE (reference sequence). The CDR3 loop is CASSPSGLAATDTQYF. The CDR3 nucleotides read TGTGCCAGCAGCCCTTCCGGACTAGCGGCAACAGATACGCAGTATTTT.

The V call is TRBV14, the J call TRBJ2-5, with D possibly TRBD1 on 5 matching bases. The length of the CDR3 is 16 residues. Trimming pared 3 bases from V and 5 bases from J, leaving 19 bases between. The V gene's germline CDR1 is SGHDN and CDR2 FVKESK. The CDR3 spells CASSQLTGRAPETQYF. In nucleotides, the CDR3 is TGTGCCAGCAGCCAGCTGACCGGCAGGGCTCCCGAGACCCAGTACTTC.

The genes are TRBV5-1 and TRBJ2-3; 7 bases match TRBD1. Germline assignment: CDR1 SGHRS and CDR2 YFSETQ. The length of the CDR3 is 15 residues. Losses at the gene ends were 5 bases for V and 2 bases for J; bases not matched to a gene: 8. This CDR3 is CASRPDRANTDTQYF. The CDR3 DNA reads TGCGCCAGCAGACCCGACAGGGCCAACACAGATACGCAGTATTTT.

The chain carries TRBV2 and TRBJ1-5; D uncertain. The V end lost 5 bases, the J end lost 7 bases, and 15 bases lay between the germline ends. The germline V gene has CDR1 SNHLY and CDR2 FYNNEI. CDR3 length: 14 amino acids. The chain's CDR3 is CASSRVKNEQPQHF. The CDR3 DNA is TGTGCCAGCAGTCGGGTTAAAAATGAGCAGCCCCAGCATTTT.

The rearrangement links TRBV30 to TRBJ2-7; TRBD1 matches 8 bases. Germline CDR1 reads GTSNPN; CDR2 reads SVGIG (reference sequence). After removal of 1 base from V and 1 base from J, the junction contained 3 bases not matched to a gene. This CDR3 region has 14 residues. The CDR3, as DNA: TGTGCCTGGAGTGGCGGACAGGGATCCTACGAGCAGTACTTC. Translation: CAWSGGQGSYEQYF.

This chain links TRBV5-1 with TRBJ1-1; D remains unclear. CDR1 and CDR2 from the germline V gene are SGHRS and YFSETQ. This CDR3 is built from 16 residues. V lost 0 bases and J 5 bases, leaving 17 bases between the germline ends. In DNA, the CDR3 is TGCGCCAGCAGCTTGGCCCCTGGAGGGTTAGGAACTGAAGCTTTCTTT. This encodes CASSLAPGGLGTEAFF.

This clone was picked up one time. The V and J genes are TRBV5-1 and TRBJ2-2; perhaps TRBD1 as D (5 bases). CDR1 SGHRS and CDR2 YFSETQ come from the germline V gene. This CDR3 region has 16 residues. Trimming cost V 0 bases and J 5 bases, with 14 bases left between them. The DNA of the CDR3 is TGCGCCAGCAGCTTGGGGGCAGGGATCGGGACCGGGGAGCTGTTTTTT. Translation: CASSLGAGIGTGELFF.

This chain connects TRBV7-9 to TRBJ2-7, with TRBD2 matching over 8 bases. This CDR3 comprises 15 residues. Germline V gene data show CDR1 as SEHNR and CDR2 as FQNEAQ (reference sequence). Unmatched junction bases numbered 5, after V lost 0 bases and J lost 4 bases. The CDR3, as DNA: TGTGCCAGCAGCTTAGCTCTAGCGGGTCGGTACGAGCAGTACTTC. It yields the protein CASSLALAGRYEQYF.

CDR3 residues: CASSPGPQGSYNEQFF. CDR3 nucleotides: TGTGCCAGCAGCCCCGGACCCCAGGGGTCCTACAATGAGCAGTTCTTC. The chain recombines TRBV9 with TRBJ2-1; possible D gene TRBD1, 6 bases. The V and J ends lost 4 bases and 1 base respectively, with 15 bases between them. This CDR3 region has 16 residues. Looked up from germline, CDR1 is SGDLS and CDR2 is YYNGEE.